The entry below describes one T cell receptor (beta chain). This specimen includes other DNA sequences encoding the same CDR3. In Seattle, patients joined the study during active infection and were tracked longitudinally. V lost 2 bases to trimming and J lost 4 bases, with 6 bases between them. The length of the CDR3 is 13 residues. CDR1 MDHEN and CDR2 SYDVKM come from the germline V gene. The sample comes from a study of blood T cell repertoires in COVID-19. Across the study: COVID-19 samples collected from the United States, Italy and Spain covered acute and convalescent phases. T cells, B-cell-depleted T cells, or PBMCs provided the cDNA or gDNA that served as material.

Source study methods: Amplification from reference gene primers served as the basis for estimated nucleated cell counts. The protocol was immunoSEQ multiplex PCR, while the TCRdb copy is restricted to in-frame clones and leaves out a portion. V and J calls and clone size are copied from that table; D and trimming were computed from the DNA. Among about 410,000 clones listed, 75% to 90% were seen once. The J gene is TRBJ1-5, the V gene TRBV28; unclear D gene. The sequenced sample was peripheral blood. The TCR was taken from a woman aged 40 to 50 with COVID-19, enrolled during active disease. CDR3 DNA: TGTGCCAGCAGTTTACTGAGTAATCAGCCCCAGCATTTT. Protein sequence: CASSLLSNQPQHF.